Detailed here is one T cell receptor beta chain. During active infection, Seattle patients enrolled and were then monitored through disease. This record belongs to a study of blood T cell repertoires in COVID-19. Study summary: The United States, Italy and Spain provided the acute and convalescent COVID-19 samples. T cells, B-cell-depleted T cells, or PBMCs supplied cDNA or gDNA.

Original methodology: Amplification with reference gene primers provided the estimates of nucleated cell counts. Clones were read by immunoSEQ multiplex PCR, and TCRdb kept only the in-frame ones, dropping some. Clonal size and the V and J genes are those of that table, whereas D and trimming came from the DNA. This sample has approximately 140,000 clones, with around 89% found just once. CDR3 length: 15 amino acids. V lost 0 bases to trimming and J lost 1 base, with 7 bases between them. Germline CDR1 and CDR2: SGHRS and YFSETQ. The origin of this receptor is a human donor with COVID-19, enrolled during active disease. The donor label of this sample is uncertain. The chain links TRBV5-1 to TRBJ2-2; the D is unclear. The sequenced sample consisted of peripheral blood. This CDR3 is CASSLGPQNTGELFF. CDR3 bases: TGCGCCAGCAGCTTGGGGCCCCAGAACACCGGGGAGCTGTTTTTT.